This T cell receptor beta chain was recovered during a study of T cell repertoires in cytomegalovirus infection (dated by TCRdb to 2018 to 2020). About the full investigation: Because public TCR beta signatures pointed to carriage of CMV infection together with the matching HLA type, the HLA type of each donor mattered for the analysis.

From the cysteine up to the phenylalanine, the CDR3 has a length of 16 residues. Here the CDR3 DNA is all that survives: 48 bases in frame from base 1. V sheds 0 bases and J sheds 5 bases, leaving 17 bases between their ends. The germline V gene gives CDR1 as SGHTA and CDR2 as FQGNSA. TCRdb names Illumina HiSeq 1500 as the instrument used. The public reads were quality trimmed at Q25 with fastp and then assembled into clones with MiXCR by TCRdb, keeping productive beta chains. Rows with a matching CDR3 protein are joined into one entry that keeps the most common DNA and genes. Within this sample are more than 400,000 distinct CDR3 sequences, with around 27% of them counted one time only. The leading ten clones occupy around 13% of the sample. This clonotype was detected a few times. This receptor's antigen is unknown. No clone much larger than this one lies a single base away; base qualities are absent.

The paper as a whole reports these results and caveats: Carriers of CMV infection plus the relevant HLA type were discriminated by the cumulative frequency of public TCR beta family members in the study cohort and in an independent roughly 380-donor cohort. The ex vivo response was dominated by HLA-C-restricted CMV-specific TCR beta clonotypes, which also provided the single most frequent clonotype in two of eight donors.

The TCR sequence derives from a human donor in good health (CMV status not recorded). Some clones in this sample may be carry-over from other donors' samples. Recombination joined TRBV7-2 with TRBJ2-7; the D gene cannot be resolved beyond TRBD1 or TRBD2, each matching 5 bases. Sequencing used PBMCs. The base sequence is TGTGCCAGCAGCTTAGCGCGGACAAGAGAGGGCCACGAGCAGTACTTC. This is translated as CASSLARTREGHEQYF.